Presented here are 27 T cell receptor beta chains from one specimen sequenced in a study of T cells in lung cancer brain metastases. Assay used: immunoSEQ multiplex PCR; TCRdb lists only in-frame clones, some missing. The table includes about 1,900 clones, around 88% detected once. The material sequenced was tumor tissue from a brain metastasis. The receptor set was obtained from a woman aged 50 to 65 with non-small cell lung cancer that had spread to the brain.

V gene TRBV27 combines with J gene TRBJ2-7; no clear D gene. Germline values: CDR1 MNHEY, CDR2 SMNVEV (reference sequence). The CDR3 sequence is 13 residues long. V lost 6 bases and J 0 bases, leaving 9 bases between the germline ends. CDR3 region: CASRLGRSYEQYF. The CDR3 DNA reads TGTGCCAGCAGATTAGGTCGCTCCTACGAGCAGTACTTC.

The V gene is TRBV4-2, the J gene TRBJ1-5; a weak D match, TRBD1 (5 bases). Germline V CDR1 and CDR2: LGHNA, YNFKEQ. This CDR3 contains 17 residues. Trimming removed 1 base from V and 0 bases from J, with 13 bases in between. CDR3 loop: CASSQAGGLYSNQPQHF. DNA for the CDR3: TGTGCCAGCAGCCAAGCGGGGGGATTGTATAGCAATCAGCCCCAGCATTTT.

The CDR3 is CASSQGDGTGANEQYF. CDR3 in DNA: TGCGCCAGCAGTCAAGGAGACGGGACAGGGGCTAACGAGCAGTACTTC. The rearrangement links TRBV23-1 to TRBJ2-7; 10 bases line up with TRBD1. TRBV23-1 is an ORF; its function is uncertain. J was trimmed by 5 bases and V by 2 bases; bases with no gene match: 9. The CDR3 spans 16 residues.

By its share, this clone is large. Other nucleotide sequences from this sample produce the same CDR3. The CDR3 reads CASSWDKPYEQYF. The CDR3 DNA is TGCGCCAGCAGCTGGGACAAGCCTTACGAGCAGTACTTC. This chain links TRBV5-1 with TRBJ2-7; TRBD1 is a possible D gene (6 bases). V was pared by 3 bases and J by 4 bases, with 11 bases between. Per germline, CDR1 SGHRS and CDR2 YFSETQ. The CDR3 sequence is 13 residues long. The full variable domain, in which reference TRBV5-1 and TRBJ2-7 provide the parts outside the CDR3, is KAGVTQTPRYLIKTRGQQVTLSCSPISGHRSVSWYQQTPGQGLQFLFEYFSETQRNKGNFPGRFSGRQFSNSRSEMNVSTLELGDSALYLCASSWDKPYEQYFGPGTRLTVT.

This sequence joins TRBV18 and TRBJ1-1; D is unclear. The ends were cut back, 2 bases at V and 6 bases at J, with 10 bases in the middle. Germline V gene data show CDR1 as KGHSH and CDR2 as LQKENI. The CDR3 extends over 13 amino acids. CDR3 nucleotides: TGTGCCAGCTCACCAAACACGGGCCCTGAAGCTTTCTTT. Translation gives CASSPNTGPEAFF. The full variable domain, completed using reference TRBV18 and TRBJ1-1, is NAGVMQNPRHLVRRRGQEARLRCSPMKGHSHVYWYRQLPEEGLKFMVYLQKENIIDESGMPKERFSAEFPKEGPSILRIQQVVRGDSAAYFCASSPNTGPEAFFGQGTRLTVV.

V is TRBV4-3 and J is TRBJ2-5; 7 bases align to TRBD2. Looked up from germline, CDR1 is LGHNA and CDR2 is YSLEER. The CDR3 contains 13 residues. The V gene end was trimmed by 0 bases and the J gene end by 7 bases; junction bases not matched to a gene: 2. The CDR3: CASSQDWEGTQYF. CDR3 in DNA: TGCGCCAGCAGCCAAGACTGGGAGGGGACCCAGTACTTC.

This sequence joins TRBV11-2 and TRBJ2-1; D is ambiguous. The germline V and J ends were trimmed by 1 base and 6 bases, with 10 bases remaining between them. Germline CDR1 and CDR2: SGHAT and FQNNGV. The CDR3 is 14 residues long. CDR3 nucleotides: TGTGCCAGCAGCTTAGTCCCTCGGGCCAATGAGCAGTTCTTC. Its translation is CASSLVPRANEQFF. Using reference TRBV11-2 and TRBJ2-1 for the parts outside the CDR3, the full variable domain is EAGVAQSPRYKIIEKRQSVAFWCNPISGHATLYWYQQILGQGPKLLIQFQNNGVVDDSQLPKDRFSAERLKGVDSTLKIQPAKLEDSAVYLCASSLVPRANEQFFGPGTRLTVL.

The table lists this clone with a count of one. The chain uses TRBV19 and TRBJ2-1; possible D gene TRBD2, 6 bases. V was clipped by 7 bases and J by 4 bases, with 17 bases between them. The length of the CDR3 is 15 residues. The germline V gene encodes CDR1 LNHDA and CDR2 SQIVND (reference sequence). The CDR3 protein is CASIDWARGYNEQFF. CDR3 nucleotide sequence: TGTGCCAGTATAGATTGGGCGCGGGGATACAATGAGCAGTTCTTC.

The gene calls are TRBV20-1 and TRBJ1-4; no clear D gene. With 1 base removed from V and 7 bases from J, the gap between germline ends came to 4 bases. CDR1 DFQATT and CDR2 SNEGSKA come from the germline V gene (reference sequence). This CDR3 has 11 amino acids. The CDR3 region has the DNA TGCAGTGCTAGAGTGGGTGAAAAACTGTTTTTT. Its protein is CSARVGEKLFF.

This sequence joins TRBV4-3 and TRBJ2-3; perhaps TRBD1 as D (5 bases). The germline gives CDR1 LGHNA, CDR2 YSLEER. The ends were cut back, 4 bases at V and 1 base at J, with 15 bases in the middle. The CDR3 runs to 16 residues. In nucleotides, the CDR3 is TGCGCCAGCAGCCTTCTAACCCTAGGGGGCACAGATACGCAGTATTTT. Translating gives CASSLLTLGGTDTQYF.

The chain is built from TRBV7-2 and TRBJ2-7; D might be TRBD1 (6 bases). The CDR3 sequence is 13 residues long. V lost 5 bases and J 6 bases, leaving 14 bases between the germline ends. Germline V gene lookup returns CDR1 SGHTA and CDR2 FQGNSA. Written as DNA, the CDR3 is TGTGCCAGCAGCCCCGACAGGTATTTCGAGCAGTACTTC. This translates into CASSPDRYFEQYF.

V usage is TRBV6-5 and J usage is TRBJ1-4, with TRBD1 as a possible D gene (5 bases). The CDR3 totals 15 residues. Germline V CDR1 and CDR2: MNHEY, SVGAGI. Trimming stripped 0 bases from V and 8 bases from J, with 13 bases between. CDR3 residues: CASSYSARGREKLFF. The CDR3 DNA is TGTGCCAGCAGTTACTCGGCGAGGGGTAGGGAAAAACTGTTTTTT.

V gene TRBV7-9 combines with J gene TRBJ1-5, with D perhaps matching TRBD1 (5 bases). Trimming cost V 5 bases and J 7 bases, with 21 bases left between them. CDR1 SEHNR and CDR2 FQNEAQ come from the germline V gene (reference sequence). This CDR3 has 16 residues. This chain's CDR3 is CASSPSSWGMRQPQHF. CDR3 DNA sequence: TGTGCCAGCAGCCCATCCAGCTGGGGGATGAGGCAGCCCCAGCATTTT. The full variable domain, its missing parts supplied by reference TRBV7-9 and TRBJ1-5, is DTGVSQNPRHKITKRGQNVTFRCDPISEHNRLYWYRQTLGQGPEFLTYFQNEAQLEKSRLLSDRFSAERPKGSFSTLEIQRTEQGDSAMYLCASSPSSWGMRQPQHFGDGTRLSIL.

V usage is TRBV5-1 and J usage is TRBJ2-7; 10 nucleotides line up with TRBD1. The trim removed 4 bases at V and 5 bases at J, leaving 9 bases unmatched. The CDR3 totals 15 residues. Germline lookup yields CDR1 SGHRS and CDR2 YFSETQ. CDR3 residues: CASSGGQGEMDEQYF. Written as DNA, the CDR3 is TGCGCCAGCAGCGGCGGACAGGGGGAGATGGACGAGCAGTACTTC.

V is TRBV11-2 and J is TRBJ2-2, with 7 positions matching TRBD2. V lost 7 bases, J lost 2 bases, and 4 bases stayed unmatched. CDR1 and CDR2 (germline): SGHAT, FQNNGV. This CDR3 comprises 14 residues. The CDR3 is CASTSGLNTGELFF. The CDR3 DNA sequence: TGTGCCAGCACCTCGGGACTAAACACCGGGGAGCTGTTTTTT.

CDR3 region: CAWSVPRTDVEKLFF. The CDR3 nucleotides are TGTGCCTGGAGTGTACCCCGGACGGACGTTGAAAAACTGTTTTTT. The genes are TRBV30 and TRBJ1-4; D gene uncertain. V dropped 0 bases and J dropped 7 bases, with 15 bases sitting between them. The length of the CDR3 is 15 residues. Looked up from germline, CDR1 is GTSNPN and CDR2 is SVGIG (reference sequence).

This rearrangement joins TRBV13 to TRBJ1-5; 7 bases match TRBD1. After removal of 5 bases from V and 6 bases from J, the junction contained 19 bases not matched to a gene. Germline V gene data show CDR1 as PRHDT and CDR2 as FYEKMQ (reference sequence). CDR3 length: 18 amino acids. CDR3 sequence reads: CASSPHGQAINPFQPQHF. CDR3 nucleotides: TGTGCCAGCAGCCCCCACGGACAGGCGATAAATCCCTTTCAGCCCCAGCATTTT.

J is TRBJ2-1 and V is TRBV7-2, with 7 positions matching TRBD2. The germline V gene has CDR1 SGHTA and CDR2 FQGNSA. CDR3 length equals 12 residues. After removal of 1 base from V and 15 bases from J, the junction contained 6 bases not matched to a gene. The DNA for the CDR3 is TGTGCCAGCAGCTTAGGGGGACTAAGGAGGTTCTTC. It yields the protein CASSLGGLRRFF.

In regard to this clone: Other DNA sequences in this sample translate to the same CDR3. The chain uses TRBV7-9 and TRBJ1-5, with D maybe TRBD1 (5 bases). The germline CDR1 and CDR2 sequences are SEHNR and FQNEAQ (reference sequence). There are 13 residues in the CDR3. Trimming pared 10 bases from V and 3 bases from J, leaving 13 bases between. In DNA form, the CDR3 reads TGTGCCACCCAAGACAGTCTCAATCAGCCCCAGCATTTT. Amino acid sequence: CATQDSLNQPQHF.

The chain combines TRBV29-1 with TRBJ1-2; no reliable D call. V was shortened by 3 bases and J by 8 bases, with 10 bases between the two germline ends. CDR1 and CDR2 (germline): SQVTM, ANQGSEA. This CDR3 region has 11 residues. CDR3 in amino acids: CSVDPFEGYTF. In DNA form, the CDR3 reads TGCAGCGTTGACCCCTTTGAAGGCTACACCTTC.

This clone came up once. This chain links TRBV7-2 with TRBJ2-1, with 14 bases identical to TRBD2. This CDR3 contains 17 residues. Germline CDR1 SGHTA, CDR2 FQGNSA. The ends lost 5 bases at V and 5 bases at J; junction bases unmatched: 8. Here the CDR3 reads CASSRTGTSGGNNEQFF. CDR3 in DNA: TGTGCCAGCAGCCGAACCGGGACTAGCGGGGGAAACAATGAGCAGTTCTTC.

The genes are TRBV4-1 and TRBJ1-1; no definite D call. The CDR3 is 14 residues long. CDR1 MGHRA and CDR2 YSYEKL come from the germline V gene. V was cut by 4 bases and J by 5 bases, with 14 bases left in between. The CDR3 nucleotides read TGCGCCAGCAGCCTACGGGCCCCTGGAACTGAAGCTTTCTTT. This sequence encodes CASSLRAPGTEAFF.

The chain joins TRBV7-9 to TRBJ1-4; D is possibly TRBD1 (5 bases). The CDR3 consists of 13 residues. The germline CDR1 and CDR2 sequences are SEHNR and FQNEAQ (reference sequence). V was cut by 5 bases and J by 7 bases, with 11 bases left in between. CDR3 protein: CASSQGSSEKLFF. Here the CDR3 DNA reads TGTGCCAGCAGCCAGGGATCGAGTGAAAAACTGTTTTTT.

The chain recombines TRBV23-1 with TRBJ2-5, with 10 bases matching TRBD1. The J call may be faulty, since TRBJ2-7 better matches the DNA end. TRBV23-1 is an ORF, with its function uncertain. The CDR3 has 16 residues. CDR3 DNA: TGCGCCAGCAGTCAAGGAGACGGGACAGGGGCTAACGAGCAGTACTTC. Its translation is CASSQGDGTGANEQYF.

The rearrangement uses TRBV7-9 and TRBJ1-2; TRBD1 might be the D (6 bases). Deletions cut 5 bases from V and 2 bases from J, with 12 bases between. The CDR3 has 14 residues. From germline, CDR1 is SEHNR and CDR2 FQNEAQ (reference sequence). The CDR3, as DNA: TGTGCCAGCAGCCCCGGGGGGGGCAACTATGGCTACACCTTC. Residues: CASSPGGGNYGYTF.

To note about this clone: Compared with germline, one end of the junction differs, possibly owing to a read error. The rearrangement links TRBV9 to TRBJ1-2; a weak D match, TRBD1 (5 bases). The CDR3 runs 15 residues. CDR1 SGDLS and CDR2 YYNGEE come from the germline V gene. CDR3 sequence (DNA): TGTGCCAGCAGCGGAGGAGGGGCGCTCAACTATGGCTACATCTTC. It is translated as CASSGGGALNYGYIF.

The chain employs TRBV29-1 and TRBJ1-5; 10 bases agree with TRBD1. Germline V gene lookup returns CDR1 SQVTM and CDR2 ANQGSEA. This CDR3 is built from 13 residues. V lost 6 bases and J lost 2; bases outside the gene matches: 1. The CDR3 reads CSVTGGGNQPQHF. CDR3 nucleotides: TGCAGCGTGACAGGGGGCGGCAATCAGCCCCAGCATTTT.